The 6 T cell receptor beta chains given below trace back to one sample, sequenced in a study of spatial heterogeneity in lung cancer. Time point of the sample: sample taken at primary tumor resection. Points from the study as a whole: The number of expanded tumor alpha and beta chains correlated with mutation number.

In TCRdb, the 5' RACE reads were re-called with MiXCR into one record per CDR3 protein. The table records about 10,000 distinct CDR3 sequences, 2.9% of them present only once. Their recognized antigens are unknown. The sequencing here drew on lung tumor tissue, taken at surgery. These receptors were collected from a male donor with early-stage non-small cell lung cancer.

This clonotype was counted ten times or more. The chain joins TRBV4-1 to TRBJ1-2; 8 bases are a match to TRBD1. The germline V gene encodes CDR1 MGHRA and CDR2 YSYEKL. This CDR3 region has 15 residues. Trimming took 3 bases from V and 4 from J; bases not matched to a gene: 7. The CDR3: CASSQWTGQGYGYTF. CDR3 nucleotide sequence: TGCGCCAGCAGCCAGTGGACAGGGCAGGGCTATGGCTACACCTTC.

Comments on this clonotype: This sequence may be a read error, since a much larger clone differs from it by one base. V and J are TRBV7-8 and TRBJ2-5; 14 bases line up with TRBD2. V lost 5 bases and J lost 5; bases outside the gene matches: 7. This CDR3 is built from 16 residues. CDR1 is SGHVS, CDR2 FQNEAQ, per germline. CDR3 sequence reads: CASSLTSGGASETQYF. The CDR3 nucleotides are TGTGCCAGCAGCCTGACTAGCGGGGGGGCCTCGGAGACCCAGTACTTC.

The table lists this clonotype with many counts. This chain uses TRBV20-1 with TRBJ2-7; 7 nucleotides agree with TRBD1. The CDR3 totals 12 residues. Germline CDR1 and CDR2: DFQATT and SNEGSKA (reference sequence). V trimming: 3 bases; J trimming: 3 bases; junction bases outside the gene matches: 2. The CDR3 is CSARGTVYEQYF. CDR3 DNA: TGCAGTGCTAGGGGGACAGTCTACGAGCAGTACTTC.

The table lists this clonotype with many counts. This sequence joins TRBV5-4 and TRBJ2-2, with D tentatively TRBD1 or TRBD2 (5 bases each). From germline, CDR1 is SGHNT and CDR2 YYREEE (reference sequence). V dropped 1 base and J dropped 13 bases, with 11 bases sitting between them. This CDR3 is built from 12 residues. The CDR3 sequence is CASSLSEGRLFF. CDR3 in DNA: TGTGCCAGCAGCTTGTCCGAGGGGCGGCTGTTTTTT. The full variable domain, in which reference TRBV5-4 and TRBJ2-2 provide the parts outside the CDR3, is ETGVTQSPTHLIKTRGQQVTLRCSSQSGHNTVSWYQQALGQGPQFIFQYYREEENGRGNFPPRFSGLQFPNYSSELNVNALELDDSALYLCASSLSEGRLFFGEGSRLTVL.

In its sample, this clonotype was seen many times. This chain joins TRBV7-9 and TRBJ2-3; D is possibly TRBD2 (5 bases). The germline CDR1 and CDR2 sequences are SEHNR and FQNEAQ (reference sequence). V was clipped by 0 bases and J by 6 bases, with 7 bases between them. There are 13 residues in the CDR3. CDR3: CASSLARGDTQYF. CDR3 nucleotides: TGTGCCAGCAGCTTAGCGCGAGGGGATACGCAGTATTTT.

This clonotype appeared many times. The chain has TRBV12-3 or TRBV12-4 and TRBJ1-5; D is possibly TRBD1 (6 bases). The CDR3 has 16 residues. V dropped 1 base and J dropped 3 bases, with 13 bases sitting between them. For the CDR3, the DNA is TGTGCCAGCAGTTTAGGATGGCAGGGACACAATCAGCCCCAGCATTTT. Its protein is CASSLGWQGHNQPQHF.